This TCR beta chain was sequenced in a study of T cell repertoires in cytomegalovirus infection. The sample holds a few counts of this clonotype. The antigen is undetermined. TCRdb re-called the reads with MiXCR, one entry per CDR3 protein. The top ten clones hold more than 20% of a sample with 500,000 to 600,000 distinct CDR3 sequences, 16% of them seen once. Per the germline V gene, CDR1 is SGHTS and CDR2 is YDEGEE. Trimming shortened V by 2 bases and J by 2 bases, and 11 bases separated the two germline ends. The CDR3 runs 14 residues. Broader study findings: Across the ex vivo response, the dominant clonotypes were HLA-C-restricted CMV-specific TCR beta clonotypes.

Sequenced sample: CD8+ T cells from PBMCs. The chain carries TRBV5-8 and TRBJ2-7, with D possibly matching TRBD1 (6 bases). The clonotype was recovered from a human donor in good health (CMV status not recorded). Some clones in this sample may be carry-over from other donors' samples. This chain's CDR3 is CASSFIRDTYEQYF. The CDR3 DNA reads TGTGCCAGCAGCTTCATTCGGGACACCTACGAGCAGTACTTC.